The 9 T cell receptor beta chains below all came from one sample that was sequenced in a study of cytomegalovirus exposure and HLA in healthy donors. Use of 60 Vbeta and 13 Jbeta primers characterized the PCR. Some clones are missing from TCRdb's copy, which holds only in-frame ones; the method was immunoSEQ multiplex PCR. Seen here are about 200,000 clones, 65% to 80% observed once, and the top ten hold roughly 1.6%. The sequenced sample consisted of PBMCs. Receptor source: a man aged 50 to 60 in good health and CMV-seronegative.

The rearrangement joins TRBV5-1 to TRBJ2-7, with D tentatively TRBD2 (6 bases). V lost 2 bases to trimming and J lost 0 bases, with 15 bases between them. This CDR3 has 16 amino acids. Germline-derived CDR1 and CDR2 are SGHRS and YFSETQ. The CDR3 loop is CASSLGIGGNSYEQYF. DNA for the CDR3: TGCGCCAGCAGCTTAGGGATTGGCGGGAACTCCTACGAGCAGTACTTC.

The V call is TRBV5-1, the J call TRBJ1-4, with a tentative D call TRBD1 (6 bases). CDR1 and CDR2 (germline): SGHRS, YFSETQ. The CDR3 is made up of 14 amino acids. V was shortened by 0 bases and J by 8 bases, with 11 bases between the two germline ends. The CDR3 DNA reads TGCGCCAGCAGCTTGGAACAGGGTGGGGAAAAACTGTTTTTT. Its protein is CASSLEQGGEKLFF.

V and J are TRBV4-2 and TRBJ2-7, with 11 bases aligning to TRBD1. The germline gives CDR1 LGHNA, CDR2 YNFKEQ. This CDR3 is 18 amino acids long. Unmatched junction bases numbered 8, after V lost 0 bases and J lost 1 base. CDR3 in amino acids: CASSQDKRDRGTSYEQYF. The CDR3 DNA sequence: TGTGCCAGCAGCCAAGATAAGAGGGACAGGGGGACTTCCTACGAGCAGTACTTC.

V and J are TRBV2 and TRBJ1-6; 9 bases are shared with TRBD1. With 7 bases clipped from V and 8 bases from J, the junction kept 9 bases outside the gene matches. The CDR3 loop spans 15 amino acids. The germline V gene has CDR1 SNHLY and CDR2 FYNNEI. The chain's CDR3 is CASMRQGVPYSPLHF. The CDR3 bases are TGTGCCAGCATGCGACAGGGGGTGCCCTATTCACCCCTCCACTTT.

The chain links TRBV7-3 to TRBJ2-1; 9 nucleotides align to TRBD2. The CDR3 has 14 amino acids. Germline V CDR1 and CDR2: SGHTA, FQGTGA. With 2 bases clipped from V and 7 bases from J, the junction kept 3 bases outside the gene matches. The CDR3 DNA reads TGTGCCAGCAGCTTAGCGGGAGGGGGGAATGAGCAGTTCTTC. It is translated as CASSLAGGGNEQFF.

The chain links TRBV19 to TRBJ1-1; 10 nucleotides align to TRBD1. After removal of 5 bases from V and 7 bases from J, the junction contained 13 bases not matched to a gene. CDR1 is LNHDA, CDR2 SQIVND, per germline (reference sequence). This CDR3 has 16 amino acids. The CDR3 DNA sequence: TGTGCCAGTAGTCTCCGGACAGGGGGTCTGGAGGGTGAAGCTTTCTTT. Translating it yields CASSLRTGGLEGEAFF.

This chain connects TRBV5-1 to TRBJ2-2; TRBD2 agrees at 8 bases. Germline trimming cut 0 bases from V and 4 bases from J; bases unmatched to any gene: 11. CDR1 SGHRS and CDR2 YFSETQ come from the germline V gene. The CDR3 is 18 amino acids. The chain's CDR3 is CASSLALILADTTGELFF. The CDR3 DNA reads TGCGCCAGCAGCTTGGCCTTGATACTAGCGGATACCACCGGGGAGCTGTTTTTT.

The chain carries TRBV5-5 and TRBJ2-7; D gene unclear. The CDR3 consists of 14 residues. Germline V lookup: CDR1 SGHKS, CDR2 YYEKEE (reference sequence). V was clipped by 4 bases and J by 8 bases, with 19 bases between them. The CDR3 reads CASSASSSGVKQYF. The DNA for the CDR3 is TGTGCCAGCAGCGCCTCATCCTCGGGTGTCAAGCAGTACTTC.

V and J are TRBV20-1 and TRBJ2-1; D gene ambiguous. CDR1 is DFQATT and CDR2 is SNEGSKA in the germline V gene (reference sequence). The germline V and J ends were trimmed by 3 bases and 4 bases, with 4 bases remaining between them. The CDR3 runs 11 residues. For the CDR3, the DNA is TGCAGTGCTAGGCGTTACAATGAGCAGTTCTTC. Its protein is CSARRYNEQFF.